The 23 T cell receptor beta chains below all came from one sample that was sequenced in a study of human T cells and chemical hapten exposure. Time point noted: pre-sensitization, week 0. Treatment indicated: therapeutic diphenylcyclopropenone sensitization with weekly scalp DPC. Total RNA extraction was carried out from unfractionated whole blood. TCRdb independently ran MiXCR on the RACE reads; one entry per CDR3 protein. This sample has over 50,000 distinct CDR3 sequences, with about 9.6% found just once. Sequenced here: whole blood, sampled in connection with sensitization to the hapten diphenylcyclopropenone (DPC). The receptors shown here come from a woman aged 25 to 39 with alopecia areata. Some clones in this sample may be carry-over from other donors' samples.

This clonotype was counted at least ten times. V usage is TRBV9 and J usage is TRBJ1-1; no firm D call. The CDR3 consists of 13 residues. The V gene's germline CDR1 is SGDLS and CDR2 YYNGEE. Trimming pared 5 bases from V and 3 bases from J, leaving 11 bases between. The CDR3 DNA sequence: TGTGCCAGCAGTAAAGAGGAGCACACTGAAGCTTTCTTT. It specifies CASSKEEHTEAFF.

This clonotype has at least ten counts. V usage is TRBV7-7 and J usage is TRBJ2-7; 11 nucleotides agree with TRBD2. The germline V gene has CDR1 SSHAT and CDR2 FNYEAQ (reference sequence). This CDR3 spans 16 amino acids. V lost 6 bases to trimming and J lost 2 bases; unmatched junction nucleotides: 9. The CDR3 loop is CASRFQTSGVTYEQYF. For the CDR3, the DNA is TGTGCCAGCAGATTTCAGACTAGCGGGGTCACCTACGAGCAGTACTTC.

This clonotype appeared many times. The gene calls are TRBV27 and TRBJ2-2; the D is unclear. Germline assignment: CDR1 MNHEY and CDR2 SMNVEV (reference sequence). V was clipped by 2 bases and J by 7 bases, with 14 bases between them. The CDR3 sequence is 15 residues long. In DNA, the CDR3 is TGTGCCAGCAGTTTAGTTGGAGCTTCGGTCGGGGAGCTGTTTTTT. Protein product: CASSLVGASVGELFF.

This clonotype was detected a few times. This chain joins TRBV10-3 and TRBJ2-4; the match to TRBD1 covers 7 bases. This CDR3 has 16 residues. The V segment lost 3 bases and the J segment 0 bases; nucleotides outside the gene matches: 5. Per germline, CDR1 ENHRY and CDR2 SYGVKD. The DNA for the CDR3 is TGTGCCATCAGTGATGAGGGACAGAAAGCCAAAAACATTCAGTACTTC. Translation gives CAISDEGQKAKNIQYF.

This clonotype occurred many times. The chain employs TRBV28 and TRBJ2-3; 9 bases agree with TRBD1. Germline-derived CDR1 and CDR2 are MDHEN and SYDVKM. V was pared by 3 bases and J by 4 bases, with 11 bases of the junction left unmatched. This CDR3 region has 17 residues. In nucleotides, the CDR3 is TGTGCCAGCAGTTTGAACCCGGGACAGGGCCCCGCAGATACGCAGTATTTT. Translating gives CASSLNPGQGPADTQYF.

This clonotype was seen many times. The CDR3 region has the DNA TGCAGCGTTGAAGGTTTACAGGGGACAAGATGGTTCTTT. It codes for CSVEGLQGTRWFF. The rearrangement uses TRBV29-1 and TRBJ1-1; the match to TRBD1 covers 7 bases. The CDR3 is made up of 13 amino acids. V gave up 1 base and J gave up 14 bases; unmatched junction bases: 13. The germline CDR1 and CDR2 sequences are SQVTM and ANQGSEA.

This chain connects TRBV20-1 to TRBJ2-1; 9 nucleotides match TRBD2. Germline V lookup: CDR1 DFQATT, CDR2 SNEGSKA (reference sequence). The length of the CDR3 is 18 residues. V was clipped by 2 bases and J by 4 bases; unmatched bases: 15. CDR3 nucleotide sequence: TGCAGTGCTAGACCCCCACGAGACAGCGGGGGGAAATACAATGAGCAGTTCTTC. Its translation: CSARPPRDSGGKYNEQFF.

This clonotype has ten or more counts. The gene calls are TRBV2 and TRBJ2-4; D call uncertain. V gave up 3 bases and J gave up 1 base, with 4 bases separating them. Germline values: CDR1 SNHLY, CDR2 FYNNEI. CDR3 length equals 13 residues. This chain's CDR3 is CASSDIAKNIQYF. In nucleotides, the CDR3 is TGTGCCAGCAGTGATATTGCCAAAAACATTCAGTACTTC.

The V and J genes are TRBV20-1 and TRBJ2-2; D is perhaps TRBD1 or TRBD2 (6 bases each). Trimming took 1 base from V and 8 from J, leaving 20 bases between them. Germline V gives CDR1 DFQATT, CDR2 SNEGSKA (reference sequence). The CDR3 spans 16 residues. The DNA of the CDR3 is TGCAGTGCTAGAGGGGGGCGGGGCTTGAGAGAAGGGGAGCTGTTTTTT. Amino acids: CSARGGRGLREGELFF.

This clonotype was detected a few times. The V and J genes are TRBV20-1 and TRBJ2-3; 12 nucleotides agree with TRBD2. The CDR3 runs 16 residues. The ends lost 1 base at V and 5 bases at J; junction bases unmatched: 7. The germline gives CDR1 DFQATT, CDR2 SNEGSKA (reference sequence). The CDR3 sequence is CSARGARLAGVDTQYF. The CDR3 DNA reads as TGCAGTGCTAGAGGAGCCCGACTAGCGGGGGTAGATACGCAGTATTTT.

About this clonotype: One end of the junction varies from germline; a read error may be responsible. The chain has TRBV11-2 and TRBJ1-2; no reliable D call. Germline V gene lookup returns CDR1 SGHAT and CDR2 FQNNGV. This CDR3 contains 13 residues. CDR3 nucleotides: TGTGCCAGCAGCCCTTCCCCTAACTATGGCGACACCTTC. As protein: CASSPSPNYGDTF.

This clonotype occurred many times. The chain links TRBV7-2 to TRBJ2-1; D gene uncertain. This CDR3 is built from 12 residues. Germline-derived CDR1 and CDR2 are SGHTA and FQGNSA. V dropped 3 bases and J dropped 10 bases, with 10 bases sitting between them. CDR3 residues: CASSFTLREQFF. CDR3 sequence (DNA): TGTGCCAGCAGCTTTACTCTCAGGGAGCAGTTCTTC.

This clonotype was observed a handful of times. The chain is built from TRBV29-1 and TRBJ1-1; 7 bases match TRBD1. Germline V gene data show CDR1 as SQVTM and CDR2 as ANQGSEA. This CDR3 spans 13 amino acids. J was trimmed by 1 base and V by 7 bases; bases with no gene match: 6. CDR3 in DNA: TGCAGCGGAACAGGGGTGGGGAACACTGAAGCTTTCTTT. Protein sequence: CSGTGVGNTEAFF.

A few counts support this clonotype. The V call is TRBV7-2, the J call TRBJ2-3; 8 nucleotides agree with TRBD2. There are 15 residues in the CDR3. Germline V gives CDR1 SGHTA, CDR2 FQGNSA. J gave up 2 bases and V 1 base, and 2 bases lay outside the gene matches. CDR3 sequence reads: CASSLGRGVTDTQYF. CDR3 nucleotides: TGTGCCAGCAGCTTAGGGCGGGGGGTCACAGATACGCAGTATTTT.

The rearrangement joins TRBV12-3 or TRBV12-4 to TRBJ2-3; D uncertain. The CDR3 sequence is 13 residues long. Trimming removed 3 bases at V and 6 bases at J, with 10 bases between. This CDR3 reads CASSFLSSDTQYF. The DNA of the CDR3 is TGTGCCAGCAGTTTTCTAAGTTCGGATACGCAGTATTTT.

This clonotype was picked up many times. This rearrangement joins TRBV12-3 or TRBV12-4 to TRBJ1-1, with a weak D call TRBD1 (5 bases). This CDR3 comprises 14 residues. Trimming stripped 5 bases from V and 0 bases from J, with 10 bases between. The CDR3 reads CASSTTVLNTEAFF. The CDR3 DNA reads as TGTGCCAGCAGTACGACAGTTCTGAACACTGAAGCTTTCTTT.

This chain uses TRBV6-5 with TRBJ1-5, with D hard to call. Trimming cost V 6 bases and J 0 bases, with 12 bases left between them. Germline-derived CDR1 and CDR2 are MNHEY and SVGAGI. The CDR3 has 15 residues. This CDR3 reads CASRAPGSSNQPQHF. The DNA of the CDR3 is TGTGCCAGCAGGGCTCCGGGGAGTAGCAATCAGCCCCAGCATTTT.

This clonotype has only a few counts. The chain combines TRBV6-2 or TRBV6-3 with TRBJ2-6; TRBD1 matches 8 bases. This CDR3 is built from 17 residues. CDR1 is MNHEY and CDR2 is SVGEGT in the germline V gene. V dropped 5 bases and J dropped 0; count of bases not matched to a gene: 6. CDR3 residues: CASSPGQAYSGANVLTF. The CDR3 DNA reads as TGTGCCAGCAGTCCGGGACAGGCGTACTCTGGGGCCAACGTCCTGACTTTC.

This chain links TRBV7-2 with TRBJ1-1, with D maybe TRBD1 (5 bases). V lost 5 bases and J lost 4, with 11 bases in between. Looked up from germline, CDR1 is SGHTA and CDR2 is FQGNSA. The CDR3 length is 13 residues. DNA of the CDR3: TGTGCCAGCAGCCGGCGCAGGGCCACTGAAGCTTTCTTT. This sequence encodes CASSRRRATEAFF.

About this clonotype itself: This sequence may be a read error, since a much larger clone differs from it by one base. This rearrangement joins TRBV3-1 to TRBJ2-7; TRBD1 matches at 7 bases. Germline CDR1 reads LGHDT; CDR2 reads YNNKEL (reference sequence). The CDR3 is 13 residues long. CDR3 residues: CASSSGTDYEPYF. CDR3 sequence (DNA): TGTGCCAGCAGCTCCGGGACAGATTACGAGCCGTACTTC.

The chain employs TRBV4-3 and TRBJ2-3; the D is unclear. Per germline, CDR1 LGHNA and CDR2 YSLEER. Trimming cost V 0 bases and J 10 bases, with 11 bases left between them. The CDR3 is made up of 13 amino acids. The CDR3 region has the DNA TGCGCCAGCAGCCAAGACGGCGGTTTTCCGCAGTATTTT. This encodes CASSQDGGFPQYF.

J is TRBJ1-5 and V is TRBV6-2 or TRBV6-3; no reliable D call. This CDR3 is 13 amino acids long. V lost 7 bases to trimming and J lost 4 bases, with 11 bases between them. Germline V gives CDR1 MNHEY, CDR2 SVGEGT. The CDR3 loop is CASTVMGNQPQHF. The CDR3 region has the DNA TGTGCCAGCACGGTAATGGGAAATCAGCCCCAGCATTTT.

In its sample, this clonotype was seen many times. This chain connects TRBV11-2 to TRBJ1-1; 7 nucleotides agree with TRBD1. The V segment lost 5 bases and the J segment 5 bases; nucleotides outside the gene matches: 8. CDR1 and CDR2 from the germline V gene are SGHAT and FQNNGV. The CDR3 consists of 14 residues. The CDR3 nucleotides read TGTGCCAGCAGCCCCCAGACAGGGAAAACTGAAGCTTTCTTT. Residues: CASSPQTGKTEAFF.